Listed here are 16 T cell receptor beta chains from one sample, sequenced in a study of blood T cell repertoires in COVID-19. Profiling relied on immunoSEQ multiplex PCR, and the TCRdb table lists in-frame clones only, not all of them. This table holds 400,000 or so clones, around 90% found once. Sequences were obtained from peripheral blood. These receptors all stem from a man between 18 and 29 years old with COVID-19, enrolled during active disease.

The chain combines TRBV5-4 with TRBJ2-3; D is unclear. V was trimmed by 4 bases and J by 6 bases, leaving 15 bases between them. Germline V CDR1 and CDR2: SGHNT, YYREEE (reference sequence). The CDR3 runs 14 residues. This chain's CDR3 is CASSAPIAGDTQYF. The CDR3 region has the DNA TGTGCCAGCAGCGCGCCCATTGCCGGGGATACGCAGTATTTT.

The chain recombines TRBV7-9 with TRBJ1-2, with TRBD1 matching over 9 bases. The length of the CDR3 is 15 residues. The germline CDR1 and CDR2 sequences are SEHNR and FQNEAQ (reference sequence). With 3 bases clipped from V and 4 bases from J, the junction kept 6 bases outside the gene matches. This CDR3 reads CASSFLEDRGYGYTF. The CDR3 DNA sequence: TGTGCCAGCAGCTTTTTAGAGGACAGGGGCTATGGCTACACCTTC. The entire variable domain, with the rest obtained from reference TRBV7-9 and TRBJ1-2, is as follows: DTGVSQNPRHKITKRGQNVTFRCDPISEHNRLYWYRQTLGQGPEFLTYFQNEAQLEKSRLLSDRFSAERPKGSFSTLEIQRTEQGDSAMYLCASSFLEDRGYGYTFGSGTRLTVV.

The rearrangement joins TRBV2 to TRBJ2-5, with D tentatively TRBD2 (6 bases). The CDR3 runs 15 residues. V lost 8 bases and J lost 3, with 19 bases in between. Germline CDR1 reads SNHLY; CDR2 reads FYNNEI. The CDR3 is CASLATDGREETQYF. CDR3 DNA sequence: TGTGCCAGCCTAGCGACGGACGGACGAGAAGAGACCCAGTACTTC.

The chain has TRBV19 and TRBJ2-1; 11 bases line up with TRBD2. In germline, CDR1 is LNHDA, CDR2 SQIVND (reference sequence). The trim removed 4 bases at V and 4 bases at J, leaving 9 bases unmatched. The CDR3 has 17 amino acids. CDR3 sequence: CASSTISIAGGYNEQFF. The CDR3 DNA reads TGTGCCAGTAGTACCATCTCTATAGCGGGGGGGTACAATGAGCAGTTCTTC.

This chain links TRBV7-9 with TRBJ2-7; maybe TRBD1 (6 bases). V gave up 2 bases and J gave up 1 base, with 15 bases separating them. Germline CDR1 reads SEHNR; CDR2 reads FQNEAQ (reference sequence). The CDR3 is made up of 16 amino acids. The CDR3 spells CASSLSPDRSSYEQYF. The CDR3 DNA is TGTGCCAGCAGCTTAAGCCCGGACAGATCTTCCTACGAGCAGTACTTC.

This chain uses TRBV5-1 with TRBJ2-5; TRBD2 matches 14 bases. Germline values: CDR1 SGHRS, CDR2 YFSETQ. CDR3 length: 17 amino acids. Trimming removed 4 bases from V and 4 bases from J; junction bases left unmatched: 9. CDR3: CASSTEGLAGVGETQYF. Here the CDR3 DNA reads TGCGCCAGCAGCACGGAGGGACTAGCGGGAGTGGGAGAGACCCAGTACTTC.

The gene calls are TRBV3-1 (or the pseudogene TRBV3-2) and TRBJ1-2; possible D gene TRBD1, 5 bases. From germline, CDR1 is LGHDT and CDR2 YNNKEL (reference sequence). The germline V and J ends were trimmed by 2 bases and 4 bases, with 8 bases remaining between them. This CDR3 has 13 amino acids. For the CDR3, the DNA is TGTGCCAGCAGCCAAATCGACAGCTATGGCTACACCTTC. This codes for CASSQIDSYGYTF.

This clone was observed a handful of times. The rearrangement joins TRBV7-9 to TRBJ2-6; TRBD1 is a possible D gene (5 bases). V lost 5 bases and J 2 bases, leaving 22 bases between the germline ends. The CDR3 spans 19 residues. Germline V CDR1 and CDR2: SEHNR, FQNEAQ (reference sequence). CDR3 coding DNA: TGTGCCAGCAGCCCGCGTGTGGGCAGGGAACTTCCTGGGGCCAACGTCCTGACTTTC. It yields the protein CASSPRVGRELPGANVLTF.

This clone was seen repeatedly, ten times or more. This chain connects TRBV27 to TRBJ2-7, with D perhaps matching TRBD1 (5 bases). Trimming left V 3 bases short and J 2 bases short, with 14 bases between. CDR3 size: 15 residues. The germline gives CDR1 MNHEY, CDR2 SMNVEV (reference sequence). The CDR3 region has the DNA TGTGCCAGCAGTTTGAGTCAGGGTTCGGCCTACGAGCAGTACTTC. Protein sequence: CASSLSQGSAYEQYF.

V usage is TRBV19 and J usage is TRBJ2-5, with 12 bases fitting TRBD2. The CDR3 is 13 amino acids. J was trimmed by 5 bases and V by 8 bases; bases with no gene match: 3. Germline values: CDR1 LNHDA, CDR2 SQIVND (reference sequence). The CDR3 DNA reads as TGTGCCAGTGGACTAGCGGGAAGCGAGACCCAGTACTTC. Translated, it gives CASGLAGSETQYF.

V gene TRBV3-1 (or the pseudogene TRBV3-2) combines with J gene TRBJ2-7; tentative D call: TRBD1 (5 bases). Trimming pared 5 bases from V and 5 bases from J, leaving 16 bases between. Germline values: CDR1 LGHDT, CDR2 YNNKEL (reference sequence). This CDR3 is built from 14 residues. The chain's CDR3 is CASSFQGVGNEQYF. The CDR3 DNA sequence: TGTGCCAGCAGCTTCCAGGGTGTGGGCAACGAGCAGTACTTC.

This rearrangement joins TRBV12-3 or TRBV12-4 to TRBJ1-1; D gene ambiguous. Trimming pared 8 bases from V and 5 bases from J, leaving 15 bases between. The length of the CDR3 is 13 residues. In DNA, the CDR3 is TGTGCCAGCCGTGCGGGAGGAGGGACTGAAGCTTTCTTT. It translates to CASRAGGGTEAFF.

The chain combines TRBV11-3 with TRBJ2-7, with 9 bases identical to TRBD1. The germline gives CDR1 SGHNT, CDR2 YENEEA. Trimming cost V 5 bases and J 5 bases; bases outside gene matches: 1. The CDR3 length is 12 residues. This CDR3 is CASSGQGHEQYF. CDR3 sequence (DNA): TGTGCCAGCAGCGGACAGGGGCACGAGCAGTACTTC.

The genes are TRBV18 and TRBJ2-3; D unclear. V was clipped by 4 bases and J by 3 bases, with 11 bases between them. CDR1 KGHSH and CDR2 LQKENI come from the germline V gene. CDR3 length equals 14 residues. This CDR3 is CASSRYAGTDTQYF. For the CDR3, the DNA is TGTGCCAGCTCACGATATGCCGGGACAGATACGCAGTATTTT.

The J gene is TRBJ2-2, the V gene TRBV19; a possible D gene is TRBD2 (5 bases). Germline assignment: CDR1 LNHDA and CDR2 SQIVND (reference sequence). The CDR3 totals 14 residues. The V gene lost 10 bases and the J gene lost 2 bases, with 14 bases spanning the gap. CDR3 amino acids: CATRREGNTGELFF. The CDR3 nucleotides are TGTGCCACGCGTCGGGAAGGCAACACCGGGGAGCTGTTTTTT.

The chain combines TRBV3-1 (or the pseudogene TRBV3-2) with TRBJ2-3; no reliable D call. CDR3 length: 14 amino acids. The V gene's germline CDR1 is LGHDT and CDR2 YNNKEL (reference sequence). Trimming pared 1 base from V and 0 bases from J, leaving 5 bases between. CDR3 in amino acids: CASSQVSSTDTQYF. The CDR3 nucleotides read TGTGCCAGCAGCCAAGTATCTAGCACAGATACGCAGTATTTT.